The 26 T cell receptor beta chains given below trace back to one sample, sequenced in a study of blood T cell repertoires in COVID-19. Method: immunoSEQ multiplex PCR; TCRdb's copy keeps in-frame clones and lacks some. The sample lists roughly 52,000 clones, about nine tenths occurring once. The material sequenced was peripheral blood. The receptors were gathered from a man aged 40-49 years with COVID-19, enrolled during active disease.

The chain employs TRBV5-1 and TRBJ2-1, with 15 bases matching TRBD2. CDR3 length: 15 residues. V shed 4 bases, J shed 7 bases, and the junction held 3 bases outside the gene matches. Germline V gene lookup returns CDR1 SGHRS and CDR2 YFSETQ. The CDR3 region has the DNA TGCGCCAGCAGCATAGGACTAGCGGGGGGGAATGAGCAGTTCTTC. Its translation is CASSIGLAGGNEQFF.

CDR3 protein: CASSPSGGQGNTGELFF. CDR3 nucleotide sequence: TGTGCCAGCAGCCCCTCCGGAGGGCAGGGGAACACCGGGGAGCTGTTTTTT. The chain combines TRBV7-3 with TRBJ2-2, with a weak D call TRBD2 (6 bases). Germline lookup yields CDR1 SGHTA and CDR2 FQGTGA. The CDR3 runs 17 residues. Trimming shortened V by 5 bases and J by 1 base, and 17 bases separated the two germline ends.

The J gene is TRBJ1-4, the V gene TRBV5-6; TRBD1 might be the D (6 bases). Germline-derived CDR1 and CDR2 are SGHDT and YYEEEE. Deletions cut 0 bases from V and 7 bases from J, with 16 bases between. This CDR3 comprises 16 residues. The CDR3 region has the DNA TGTGCCAGCAGCTTGGGAGCCTGGGCAGGGGCTGAAAAACTGTTTTTT. Translating it yields CASSLGAWAGAEKLFF.

This chain connects TRBV11-2 to TRBJ2-4; TRBD1 agrees at 11 bases. The germline V gene has CDR1 SGHAT and CDR2 FQNNGV. The CDR3 spans 15 residues. J was trimmed by 5 bases and V by 5 bases; bases with no gene match: 5. The CDR3 is CASSTRDRGENIQYF. CDR3 nucleotides: TGTGCCAGCAGCACTCGGGACAGGGGGGAAAACATTCAGTACTTC. Drawing the rest from reference TRBV11-2 and TRBJ2-4, the complete variable domain is EAGVAQSPRYKIIEKRQSVAFWCNPISGHATLYWYQQILGQGPKLLIQFQNNGVVDDSQLPKDRFSAERLKGVDSTLKIQPAKLEDSAVYLCASSTRDRGENIQYFGAGTRLSVL.

The rearrangement links TRBV3-1 (or the pseudogene TRBV3-2) to TRBJ2-3, with D uncertain. Per germline, CDR1 LGHDT and CDR2 YNNKEL (reference sequence). The ends were cut back, 1 base at V and 7 bases at J, with 6 bases in the middle. The CDR3 is 12 residues long. The CDR3 region is CASSQVRNTQYF. In nucleotides, the CDR3 is TGTGCCAGCAGCCAAGTGAGAAATACGCAGTATTTT.

The chain uses TRBV7-9 and TRBJ2-5, with 7 bases lining up with TRBD1. The CDR3 is 14 residues long. The germline V gene encodes CDR1 SEHNR and CDR2 FQNEAQ (reference sequence). Trimming cost V 3 bases and J 4 bases; bases outside gene matches: 5. The CDR3 loop is CASSLTGPRETQYF. The CDR3 region has the DNA TGTGCCAGCAGCTTGACAGGGCCCAGAGAGACCCAGTACTTC.

This chain joins TRBV7-3 and TRBJ2-7, with D maybe TRBD1 (7 bases). The CDR3 length is 14 residues. The V and J ends lost 5 bases and 6 bases respectively, with 17 bases between them. Per germline, CDR1 SGHTA and CDR2 FQGTGA. The CDR3 nucleotides read TGTGCCAGCAGCCCCGGAGGGGGCGGATCCGAGCAGTACTTC. Protein sequence: CASSPGGGGSEQYF.

The table lists this clone with a few counts. The DNA of the CDR3 is TGTGCCAGCAGTGACACGGGATCTACCTCTGGAAACACCATATATTTT. This encodes CASSDTGSTSGNTIYF. This chain links TRBV2 with TRBJ1-3; no definite D call. The V and J ends lost 3 bases and 0 bases respectively, with 12 bases between them. The CDR3 covers 16 residues. Germline CDR1 is SNHLY and CDR2 is FYNNEI.

The chain couples TRBV24-1 to TRBJ2-2; 9 bases map to TRBD1. Looked up from germline, CDR1 is KGHDR and CDR2 is SFDVKD. J gave up 8 bases and V 7 bases, and 4 bases lay outside the gene matches. CDR3 length: 13 residues. CDR3 region: CATRRTGEGELFF. CDR3 coding DNA: TGTGCCACCAGGAGGACAGGGGAAGGGGAGCTGTTTTTT.

This clone was counted a few times. The V call is TRBV21-1, the J call TRBJ1-4; whether TRBD1, the table's D call, matches the DNA was not checked. TRBV21-1 is deemed a pseudogene. This CDR3 spans 13 amino acids. The CDR3 sequence is CASSGGGWEKLFF. The CDR3 coding sequence is TGTGCCAGCAGCGGAGGGGGCTGGGAAAAACTGTTTTTT.

The J gene is TRBJ2-1, the V gene TRBV9; the match to TRBD2 covers 9 bases. The CDR3 extends over 12 amino acids. The germline V gene encodes CDR1 SGDLS and CDR2 YYNGEE. The CDR3 sequence: CIPGTSIGEQFF. The CDR3 coding sequence is TGTATTCCCGGGACTAGCATCGGTGAGCAGTTCTTC. Full variable domain (remainder filled in from reference TRBV9 and TRBJ2-1): DSGVTQTPKHLITATGQRVTLRCSPRSGDLSVYWYQQSLDQGLQFLIQYYNGEERAKGNILERFSAQQFPDLHSELNLSSLELGDSALYFCIPGTSIGEQFFGPGTRLTVL.

The chain recombines TRBV7-3 with TRBJ2-2; 8 nucleotides line up with TRBD1. The CDR3 has 17 amino acids. Germline lookup yields CDR1 SGHTA and CDR2 FQGTGA. V was pared by 5 bases and J by 7 bases, with 15 bases of the junction left unmatched. The CDR3 region has the DNA TGTGCCAGCAGCCCTACCCGGGGACAGGCTTCGGGCGGGGAGCTGTTTTTT. Encoded protein: CASSPTRGQASGGELFF.

J is TRBJ2-5 and V is TRBV28; 7 bases agree with TRBD2. The germline V gene encodes CDR1 MDHEN and CDR2 SYDVKM. The CDR3 has 13 amino acids. V gave up 6 bases and J gave up 3 bases; unmatched junction bases: 4. The CDR3 DNA sequence: TGTGCCAGCAGGGGGACTACCAAAGAGACCCAGTACTTC. This sequence encodes CASRGTTKETQYF.

The chain carries TRBV3-1 (or the pseudogene TRBV3-2) and TRBJ2-5; 8 bases map to TRBD2. The CDR3 runs to 15 residues. Looked up from germline, CDR1 is LGHDT and CDR2 is YNNKEL (reference sequence). V shed 0 bases and J 4 bases; nucleotides not matched to a gene: 4. In DNA, the CDR3 is TGTGCCAGCAGCCAAGATCCGGGGGGGTTAGAGACCCAGTACTTC. It translates to CASSQDPGGLETQYF.

The rearrangement uses TRBV6-2 or TRBV6-3 and TRBJ2-3, with D maybe TRBD2 (5 bases). The CDR3 has 17 amino acids. The germline V gene encodes CDR1 MNHEY and CDR2 SVGEGT. V dropped 7 bases and J dropped 1 base, with 21 bases sitting between them. The CDR3 is CASTPRTFWQGTDTQYF. The CDR3 DNA follows: TGTGCCAGCACCCCACGGACTTTCTGGCAGGGCACAGATACGCAGTATTTT.

V gene TRBV6-1 combines with J gene TRBJ1-5, with TRBD1 matching over 8 bases. CDR1 and CDR2 from the germline V gene are MNHNS and SASEGT. The CDR3 has 14 amino acids. Germline trimming cut 2 bases from V and 5 bases from J; bases unmatched to any gene: 2. CDR3 loop: CASSEQGADQPQHF. As DNA, the CDR3 is TGTGCCAGCAGTGAACAGGGGGCGGATCAGCCCCAGCATTTT.

The chain employs TRBV29-1 and TRBJ1-2; D not resolved. The germline gives CDR1 SQVTM, CDR2 ANQGSEA. The germline V and J ends were trimmed by 3 bases and 4 bases, with 12 bases remaining between them. The CDR3 runs 13 residues. The CDR3 DNA sequence: TGCAGCGTTGATAAGCAGGTTTCCTATGGCTACACCTTC. Translated, it gives CSVDKQVSYGYTF.

This clone was counted a single time. The chain is built from TRBV5-1 and TRBJ1-2; D is unresolved. Germline assignment: CDR1 SGHRS and CDR2 YFSETQ. The length of the CDR3 is 14 residues. Trimming pared 0 bases from V and 4 bases from J, leaving 10 bases between. CDR3 bases: TGCGCCAGCAGCTTGGGTCAGGCGAGCTATGGCTACACCTTC. This translates into CASSLGQASYGYTF.

The chain combines TRBV24-1 with TRBJ2-5; a possible D gene is TRBD1 (5 bases). V lost 9 bases and J 1 base, leaving 11 bases between the germline ends. Germline lookup yields CDR1 KGHDR and CDR2 SFDVKD. The CDR3 has 13 residues. DNA of the CDR3: TGTGCCACCCGGCAGGGCCTCCAAGAGACCCAGTACTTC. It codes for CATRQGLQETQYF.

The chain employs TRBV10-3 and TRBJ2-3, with TRBD1 identical over 7 bases. The CDR3 runs 14 residues. Trimming took 8 bases from V and 2 from J; bases not matched to a gene: 7. Germline V gives CDR1 ENHRY, CDR2 SYGVKD. This CDR3 is CAIRPGQDTDTQYF. CDR3 nucleotides: TGTGCCATCCGTCCCGGACAGGACACAGATACGCAGTATTTT.

The rearrangement links TRBV5-4 to TRBJ2-1, with D possibly being TRBD2 (6 bases). Germline V gene sequence: CDR1 SGHNT, CDR2 YYREEE (reference sequence). V was trimmed by 0 bases and J by 0 bases, leaving 7 bases between them. The CDR3 totals 15 residues. The CDR3 DNA follows: TGTGCCAGCAGCTTGGTCGGGAGCTCCTACAATGAGCAGTTCTTC. This sequence encodes CASSLVGSSYNEQFF.

This rearrangement joins TRBV6-5 to TRBJ2-2, with 12 bases lining up with TRBD2. This CDR3 contains 16 residues. The junction had 3 bases not matched to a gene; V was cut back by 2 bases and J by 5 bases. The germline CDR1 and CDR2 sequences are MNHEY and SVGAGI. CDR3 in DNA: TGTGCCAGCAGTTACACTAGCGGGGGGCGTACCGGGGAGCTGTTTTTT. Protein: CASSYTSGGRTGELFF.

The rearrangement joins TRBV6-1 to TRBJ2-3; TRBD2 matches at 13 bases. Germline V gene sequence: CDR1 MNHNS, CDR2 SASEGT. The CDR3 is 16 residues long. J lost 7 bases, V lost 2 bases, and 6 bases had no gene match. The CDR3: CASSEPGTSGEYTQYF. The CDR3 region has the DNA TGTGCCAGCAGTGAACCCGGGACTAGCGGGGAATATACGCAGTATTTT.

The chain is built from TRBV24-1 and TRBJ1-1, with 7 bases that match TRBD1. Germline V CDR1 and CDR2: KGHDR, SFDVKD. With 4 bases clipped from V and 10 bases from J, the junction kept 8 bases outside the gene matches. CDR3 size: 13 residues. In nucleotides, the CDR3 is TGTGCCACCAGTGACTTTGGACAGGTTGGAGCTTTCTTT. Translated, it gives CATSDFGQVGAFF.

The chain is built from TRBV6-1 and TRBJ2-1; D remains ambiguous. The germline gives CDR1 MNHNS, CDR2 SASEGT. CDR3 size: 15 residues. Trimming removed 3 bases from V and 4 bases from J, with 13 bases in between. This CDR3 is CASSETPDGYNEQFF. The CDR3 DNA reads as TGTGCCAGCAGTGAGACGCCCGACGGGTACAATGAGCAGTTCTTC.

The V call is TRBV9, the J call TRBJ2-7; 7 bases line up with TRBD2. The CDR3 is 14 residues long. Looked up from germline, CDR1 is SGDLS and CDR2 is YYNGEE. Trimming removed 4 bases from V and 5 bases from J; junction bases left unmatched: 9. The DNA for the CDR3 is TGTGCCAGCAGCCCCCACATGGGAGGGAACGAGCAGTACTTC. The encoded protein is CASSPHMGGNEQYF.